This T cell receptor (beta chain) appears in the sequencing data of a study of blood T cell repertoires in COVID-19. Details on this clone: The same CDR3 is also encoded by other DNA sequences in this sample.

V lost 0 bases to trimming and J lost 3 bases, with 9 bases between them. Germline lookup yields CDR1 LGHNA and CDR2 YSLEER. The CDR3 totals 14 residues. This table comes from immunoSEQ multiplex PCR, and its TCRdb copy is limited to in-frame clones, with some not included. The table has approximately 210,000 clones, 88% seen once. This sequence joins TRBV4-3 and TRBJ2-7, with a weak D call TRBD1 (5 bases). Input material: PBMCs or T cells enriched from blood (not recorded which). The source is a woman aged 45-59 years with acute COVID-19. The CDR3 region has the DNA TGCGCCAGCAGCCAAGACAGGGTGCGCTACGAGCAGTACTTC. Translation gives CASSQDRVRYEQYF.